Listed below are T cell receptor beta chains from one sample, sequenced in a study of blood T cell repertoires in COVID-19. Only in-frame clones appear in the TCRdb table, and some are missing; sequencing was by immunoSEQ multiplex PCR. This table has under 45,000 clones, 77% appearing once. Sequencing was carried out using peripheral blood. The receptors were sampled from a woman aged 70 to 79 with acute or convalescent COVID-19. CDR3s include the opening cysteine and the closing phenylalanine or tryptophan. D genes are given only for firm matches. Size is omitted from some rows. Given values are once, few, many or a class for expanded clones.

abundance: NA
len: 12
d_gene: NA
j_gene: TRBJ1-3
v_gene: TRBV9
CDR3nt: TGTGCCAGCACCCGCTCTGGAAACACCATATATTTT
CDR3aa: CASTRSGNTIYF

abundance: NA
len: 13
d_gene: TRBD1
j_gene: TRBJ2-7
v_gene: TRBV30
CDR3nt: TGTGCCTGGAGTTCCTTGACAGGGAGCGAGCAGTACTTC
CDR3aa: CAWSSLTGSEQYF

abundance: NA
len: 15
d_gene: TRBD1
j_gene: TRBJ2-2
v_gene: TRBV5-1
CDR3nt: TGCGCCAGCAGCCTGGGACAGGGGGCTGCCGGGGAGCTGTTTTTT
CDR3aa: CASSLGQGAAGELFF

abundance: few
len: 14
d_gene: NA
j_gene: TRBJ1-1
v_gene: TRBV27
CDR3nt: TGTGCCAGCAGTTTAAACCGGGACACCACGTGGGCTTTCTTT
CDR3aa: CASSLNRDTTWAFF

abundance: once
len: 16
d_gene: TRBD1
j_gene: TRBJ2-4
v_gene: TRBV3-1/TRBV3-2
CDR3nt: TGTGCCAGCAGCCAATACAGGGGGCATGGGGAAAACATTCAGTACTTC
CDR3aa: CASSQYRGHGENIQYF

abundance: NA
len: 14
d_gene: NA
j_gene: TRBJ2-3
v_gene: TRBV18
CDR3nt: TGTGCCAGCTCACCAGGACAACACACAGATACGCAGTATTTT
CDR3aa: CASSPGQHTDTQYF

abundance: NA
len: 11
d_gene: NA
j_gene: TRBJ2-5
v_gene: TRBV29-1
CDR3nt: TGCAGCGGGGGACAAGAAGAGACCCAGTACTTC
CDR3aa: CSGGQEETQYF

abundance: NA
len: 15
d_gene: TRBD1
j_gene: TRBJ1-2
v_gene: TRBV7-2
CDR3nt: TGTGCCAGCAGCCCCCAGCAGACAGGGCAAAATGGCTACACCTTC
CDR3aa: CASSPQQTGQNGYTF

abundance: NA
len: 15
d_gene: NA
j_gene: TRBJ1-6
v_gene: TRBV9
CDR3nt: TGTGCCAGCAGCGTATCCCTCTCCTATAATTCACCCCTCCACTTT
CDR3aa: CASSVSLSYNSPLHF

abundance: NA
len: 14
d_gene: NA
j_gene: TRBJ1-6
v_gene: TRBV6-2/TRBV6-3
CDR3nt: TGTGCCAGCAGTACCCGGGCCACGGGATCACCCCTCCACTTT
CDR3aa: CASSTRATGSPLHF

abundance: NA
len: 14
d_gene: TRBD1
j_gene: TRBJ2-7
v_gene: TRBV18
CDR3nt: TGTGCCAGCTCACTGGACAGGGGAGACTACGAGCAGTACTTC
CDR3aa: CASSLDRGDYEQYF

abundance: NA
len: 17
d_gene: NA
j_gene: TRBJ1-2
v_gene: TRBV9
CDR3nt: TGTGCCAGCAGCGTAGCTCAAACCATCGGGGCTAACTATGGCTACACCTTC
CDR3aa: CASSVAQTIGANYGYTF